This TCR beta chain was retrieved from a study of T cell responses to AZD1222 COVID-19 vaccine. Study findings and constraints: A mostly white British donor set with more females was recruited, and clonal diversity was possibly underestimated. A rise in Spike-specific TCR breadth and depth followed two AZD1222 doses. Baseline seropositivity occurred in only six AZD1222 recipients. Vaccine-associated CD4 TCRs ranged over spike, dominating at 160-218 and 743-854.

Concerning this clone: As yet, its antigen is unknown.

The CDR3 is 15 amino acids. J gave up 6 bases and V 0 bases, and 4 bases lay outside the gene matches. Per the germline V gene, CDR1 is SGHDT and CDR2 is YYEEEE. The data were produced by immunoSEQ multiplex PCR, yet TCRdb's version contains in-frame clones alone and is incomplete. Seen here are roughly 55,000 clones, about 90% observed once, and the top ten hold about 3.9%. The sequences come from peripheral blood, collected on day 0 of AZD1222 vaccination. The sequence came from an adult in good health. V and J are TRBV5-6 and TRBJ1-5, with TRBD1 matching 9 bases. CDR3 nucleotides: TGTGCCAGCAGCTTGGGACAGGGGGTGGGTCAGCCCCAGCATTTT. Amino acid sequence: CASSLGQGVGQPQHF.